Presented here are 2 T cell receptor beta chains from one specimen sequenced in a study of T-cell memory formation after mild COVID-19. TCRdb re-derived calls from the 5' RACE reads in MiXCR, one entry per CDR3 protein. Of approximately 400,000 distinct CDR3 sequences listed, about a sixth were seen once; the top ten hold 20% to 25%. The sequencing sample was made of PBMCs or a T cell subset sorted from them (not recorded which). These receptors all come from a man aged 18 to 30 who had mild COVID-19 (a few samples of this study predate the infection). Cell type and time point are not known.

DNA for the CDR3: TGCAGCGCGACGGGACCGACCTACAATGAGCAGTTCTTC. Translating it yields CSATGPTYNEQFF. This sequence joins TRBV29-1 and TRBJ2-1; D tentatively fits TRBD1 or TRBD2 (5 bases each). V was pared by 7 bases and J by 2 bases, with 12 bases between. The CDR3 is 13 amino acids. Germline lookup yields CDR1 SQVTM and CDR2 ANQGSEA.

The V call is TRBV7-6, the J call TRBJ2-5, with TRBD1 matching 7 bases. This CDR3 is built from 14 residues. Losses at the gene ends were 4 bases for V and 2 bases for J; bases not matched to a gene: 4. Germline loops: CDR1 SGHVS, CDR2 FNYEAQ. Here the CDR3 reads CASSSDRDQETQYF. The DNA of the CDR3 is TGTGCCAGCAGCTCCGACAGGGATCAAGAGACCCAGTACTTC. Together with reference TRBV7-6 and TRBJ2-5, the CDR3 gives the full variable domain: GAGVSQSPRYKVTKRGQDVALRCDPISGHVSLYWYRQALGQGPEFLTYFNYEAQQDKSGLPNDRFSAERPEGSISTLTIQRTEQRDSAMYRCASSSDRDQETQYFGPGTRLLVL.